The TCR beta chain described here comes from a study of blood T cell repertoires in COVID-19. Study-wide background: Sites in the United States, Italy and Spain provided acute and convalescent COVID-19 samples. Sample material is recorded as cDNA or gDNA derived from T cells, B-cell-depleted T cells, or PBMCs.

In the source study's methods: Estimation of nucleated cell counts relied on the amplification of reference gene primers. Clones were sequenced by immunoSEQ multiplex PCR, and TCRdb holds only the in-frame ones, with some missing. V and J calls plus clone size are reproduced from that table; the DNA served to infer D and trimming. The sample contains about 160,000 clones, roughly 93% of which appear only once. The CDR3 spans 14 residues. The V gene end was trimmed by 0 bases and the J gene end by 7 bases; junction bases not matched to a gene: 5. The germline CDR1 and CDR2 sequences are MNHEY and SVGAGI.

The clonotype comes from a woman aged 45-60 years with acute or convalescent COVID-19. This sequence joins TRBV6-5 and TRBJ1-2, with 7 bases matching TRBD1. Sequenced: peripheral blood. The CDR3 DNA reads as TGTGCCAGCAGTTACTCATACAGGGGTGGTGGCTACACCTTC. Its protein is CASSYSYRGGGYTF.